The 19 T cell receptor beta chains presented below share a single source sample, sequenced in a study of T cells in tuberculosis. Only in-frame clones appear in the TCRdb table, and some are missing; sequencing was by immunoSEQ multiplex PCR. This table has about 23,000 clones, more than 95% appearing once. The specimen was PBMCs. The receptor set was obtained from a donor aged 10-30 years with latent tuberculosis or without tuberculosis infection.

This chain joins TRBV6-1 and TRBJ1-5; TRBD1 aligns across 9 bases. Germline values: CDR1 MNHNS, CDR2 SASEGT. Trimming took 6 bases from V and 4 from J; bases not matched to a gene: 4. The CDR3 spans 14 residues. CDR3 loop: CASRRDRVNQPQHF. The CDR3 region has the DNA TGTGCCAGCAGAAGGGACAGGGTTAATCAGCCCCAGCATTTT.

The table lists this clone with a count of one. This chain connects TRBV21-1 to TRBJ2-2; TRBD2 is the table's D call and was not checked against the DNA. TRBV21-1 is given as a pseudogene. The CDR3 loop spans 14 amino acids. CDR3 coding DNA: TGTGCCAGCAGCATAGGGCGGGGGACCGGGGAGCTGTTTTTT. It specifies CASSIGRGTGELFF.

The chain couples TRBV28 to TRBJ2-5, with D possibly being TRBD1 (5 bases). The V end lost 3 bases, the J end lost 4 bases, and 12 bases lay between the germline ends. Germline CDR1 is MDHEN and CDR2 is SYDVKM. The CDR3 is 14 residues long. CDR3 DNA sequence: TGTGCCAGCAGTTTCCTTCAGGGATTAGAGACCCAGTACTTC. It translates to CASSFLQGLETQYF. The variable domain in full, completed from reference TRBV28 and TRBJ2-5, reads DVKVTQSSRYLVKRTGEKVFLECVQDMDHENMFWYRQDPGLGLRLIYFSYDVKMKEKGDIPEGYSVSREKKERFSLILESASTNQTSMYLCASSFLQGLETQYFGPGTRLLVL.

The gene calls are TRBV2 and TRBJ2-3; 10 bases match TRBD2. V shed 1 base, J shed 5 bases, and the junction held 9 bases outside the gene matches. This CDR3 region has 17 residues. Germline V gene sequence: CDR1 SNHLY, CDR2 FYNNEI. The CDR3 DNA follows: TGTGCCAGCAGTGAAGTGGCTAGCGGGAGTCTAGGAGATACGCAGTATTTT. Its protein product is CASSEVASGSLGDTQYF.

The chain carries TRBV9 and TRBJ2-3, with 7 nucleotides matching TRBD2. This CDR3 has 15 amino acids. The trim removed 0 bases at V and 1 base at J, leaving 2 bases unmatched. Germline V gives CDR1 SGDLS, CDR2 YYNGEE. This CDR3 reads CASSVEGGRTDTQYF. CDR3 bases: TGTGCCAGCAGCGTAGAGGGAGGGCGCACAGATACGCAGTATTTT.

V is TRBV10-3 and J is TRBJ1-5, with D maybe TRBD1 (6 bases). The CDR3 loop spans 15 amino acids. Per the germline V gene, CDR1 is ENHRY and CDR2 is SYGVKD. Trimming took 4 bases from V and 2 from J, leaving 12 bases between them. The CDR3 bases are TGTGCCATCAGTGCGGGGGGGGCAGGCAATCAGCCCCAGCATTTT. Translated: CAISAGGAGNQPQHF.

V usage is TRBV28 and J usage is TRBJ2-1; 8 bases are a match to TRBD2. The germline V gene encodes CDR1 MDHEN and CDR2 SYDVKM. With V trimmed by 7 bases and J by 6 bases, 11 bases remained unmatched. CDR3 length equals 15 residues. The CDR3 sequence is CASNMGGGFRNEQFF. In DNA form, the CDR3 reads TGTGCCAGCAACATGGGCGGGGGGTTCCGCAATGAGCAGTTCTTC.

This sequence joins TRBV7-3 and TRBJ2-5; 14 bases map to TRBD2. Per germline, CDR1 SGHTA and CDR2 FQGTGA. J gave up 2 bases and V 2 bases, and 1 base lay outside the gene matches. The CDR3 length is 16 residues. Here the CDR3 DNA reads TGTGCCAGCAGCTTAGGACTAGCGGGGGGTCAAGAGACCCAGTACTTC. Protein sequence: CASSLGLAGGQETQYF.

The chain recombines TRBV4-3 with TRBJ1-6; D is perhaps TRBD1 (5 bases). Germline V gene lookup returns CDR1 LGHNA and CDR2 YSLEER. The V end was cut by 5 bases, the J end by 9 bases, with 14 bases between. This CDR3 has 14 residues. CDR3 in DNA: TGCGCCAGCAGCGCGGGGCAGGGCCCTTCACCCCTCCACTTT. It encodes CASSAGQGPSPLHF.

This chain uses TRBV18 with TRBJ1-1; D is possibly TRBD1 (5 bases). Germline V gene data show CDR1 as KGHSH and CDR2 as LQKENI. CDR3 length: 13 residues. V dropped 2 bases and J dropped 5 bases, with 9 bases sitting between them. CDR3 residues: CASSPGGETEAFF. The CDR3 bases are TGTGCCAGCTCACCAGGGGGGGAAACTGAAGCTTTCTTT.

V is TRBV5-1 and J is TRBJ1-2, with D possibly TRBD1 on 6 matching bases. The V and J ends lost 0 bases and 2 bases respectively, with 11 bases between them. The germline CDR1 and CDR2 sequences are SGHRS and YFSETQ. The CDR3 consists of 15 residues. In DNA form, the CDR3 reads TGCGCCAGCAGCTTGGATCCGGGACAAAACTATGGCTACACCTTC. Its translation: CASSLDPGQNYGYTF. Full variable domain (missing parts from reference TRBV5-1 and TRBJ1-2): KAGVTQTPRYLIKTRGQQVTLSCSPISGHRSVSWYQQTPGQGLQFLFEYFSETQRNKGNFPGRFSGRQFSNSRSEMNVSTLELGDSALYLCASSLDPGQNYGYTFGSGTRLTVV.

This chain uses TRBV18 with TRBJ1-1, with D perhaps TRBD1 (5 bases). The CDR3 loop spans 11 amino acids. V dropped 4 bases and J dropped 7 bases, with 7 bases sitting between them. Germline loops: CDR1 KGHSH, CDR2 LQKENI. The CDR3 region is CASSRDSEAFF. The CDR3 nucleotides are TGTGCCAGCTCACGAGACAGTGAAGCTTTCTTT.

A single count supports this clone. The DNA for the CDR3 is TGTGCCAGCAGCTTGGGGACCGGGGGTTCACCCCTCCACTTT. This translates into CASSLGTGGSPLHF. The chain employs TRBV11-2 and TRBJ1-6; tentatively, D is TRBD1 (5 bases). The CDR3 spans 14 residues. CDR1 SGHAT and CDR2 FQNNGV come from the germline V gene. V lost 3 bases and J lost 9, with 12 bases in between.

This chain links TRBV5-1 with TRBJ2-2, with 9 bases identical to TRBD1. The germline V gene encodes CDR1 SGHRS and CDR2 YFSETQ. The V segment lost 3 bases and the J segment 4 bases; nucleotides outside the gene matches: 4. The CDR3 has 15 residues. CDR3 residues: CASSYWTGATGELFF. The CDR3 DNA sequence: TGCGCCAGCAGCTACTGGACAGGGGCCACCGGGGAGCTGTTTTTT.

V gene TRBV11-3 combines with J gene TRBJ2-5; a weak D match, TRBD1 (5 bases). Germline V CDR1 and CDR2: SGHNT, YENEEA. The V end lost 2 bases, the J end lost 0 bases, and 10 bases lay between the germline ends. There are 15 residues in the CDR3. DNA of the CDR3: TGTGCCAGCAGCTTACCCGACAGCTACCAAGAGACCCAGTACTTC. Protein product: CASSLPDSYQETQYF.

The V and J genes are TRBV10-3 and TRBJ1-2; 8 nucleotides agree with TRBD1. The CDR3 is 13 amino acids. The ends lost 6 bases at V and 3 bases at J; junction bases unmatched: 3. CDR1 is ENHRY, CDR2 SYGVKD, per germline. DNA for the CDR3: TGTGCCATCAGGGCGGGACAGGACTATGGCTACACCTTC. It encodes CAIRAGQDYGYTF.

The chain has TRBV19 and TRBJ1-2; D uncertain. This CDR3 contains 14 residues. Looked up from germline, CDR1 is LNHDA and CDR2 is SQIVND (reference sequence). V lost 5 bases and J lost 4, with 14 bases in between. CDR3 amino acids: CASSAQSSGYGYTF. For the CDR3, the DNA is TGTGCCAGTAGTGCCCAAAGCTCAGGCTATGGCTACACCTTC.

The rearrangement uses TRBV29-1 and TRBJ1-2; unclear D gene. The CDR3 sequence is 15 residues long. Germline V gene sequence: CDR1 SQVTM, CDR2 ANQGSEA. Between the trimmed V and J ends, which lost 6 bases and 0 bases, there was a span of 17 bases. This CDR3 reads CSVDEVGAPNYGYTF. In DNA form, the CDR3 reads TGCAGCGTCGACGAAGTCGGAGCGCCTAACTATGGCTACACCTTC.

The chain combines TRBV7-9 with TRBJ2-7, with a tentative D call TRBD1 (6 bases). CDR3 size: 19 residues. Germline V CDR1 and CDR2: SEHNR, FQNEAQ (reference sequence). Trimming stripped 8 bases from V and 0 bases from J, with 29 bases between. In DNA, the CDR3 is TGTGCCAGCTTAGGGGGAGACAGAAGAGAAACCGAGAACTCCTACGAGCAGTACTTC. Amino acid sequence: CASLGGDRRETENSYEQYF.